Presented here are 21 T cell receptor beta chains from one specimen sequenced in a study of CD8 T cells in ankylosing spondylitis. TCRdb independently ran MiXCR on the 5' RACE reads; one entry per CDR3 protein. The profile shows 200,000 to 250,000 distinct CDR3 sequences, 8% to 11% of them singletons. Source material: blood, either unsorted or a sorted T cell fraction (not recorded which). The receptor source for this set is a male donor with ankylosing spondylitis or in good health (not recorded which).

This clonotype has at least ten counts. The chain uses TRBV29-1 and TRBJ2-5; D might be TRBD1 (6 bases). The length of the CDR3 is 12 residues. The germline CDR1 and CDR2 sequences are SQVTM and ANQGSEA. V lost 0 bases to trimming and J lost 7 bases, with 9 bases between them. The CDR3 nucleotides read TGCAGCGTTGAAGAAGGCAGGGGGACCCAGTACTTC. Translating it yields CSVEEGRGTQYF.

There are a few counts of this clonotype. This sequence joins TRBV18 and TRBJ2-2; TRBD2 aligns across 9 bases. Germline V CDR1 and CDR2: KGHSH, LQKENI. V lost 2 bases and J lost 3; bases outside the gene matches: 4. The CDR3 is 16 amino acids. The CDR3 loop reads CASSPTSGRHTGELFF. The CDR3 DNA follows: TGTGCCAGCTCACCAACTAGCGGGCGACACACCGGGGAGCTGTTTTTT. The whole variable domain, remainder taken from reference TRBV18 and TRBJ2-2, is NAGVMQNPRHLVRRRGQEARLRCSPMKGHSHVYWYRQLPEEGLKFMVYLQKENIIDESGMPKERFSAEFPKEGPSILRIQQVVRGDSAAYFCASSPTSGRHTGELFFGEGSRLTVL.

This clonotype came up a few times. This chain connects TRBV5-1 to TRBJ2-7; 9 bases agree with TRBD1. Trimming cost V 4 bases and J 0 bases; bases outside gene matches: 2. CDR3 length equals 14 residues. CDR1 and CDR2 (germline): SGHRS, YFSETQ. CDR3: CASSGDRASYEQYF. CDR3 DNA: TGCGCCAGCAGCGGGGACAGGGCCTCCTACGAGCAGTACTTC.

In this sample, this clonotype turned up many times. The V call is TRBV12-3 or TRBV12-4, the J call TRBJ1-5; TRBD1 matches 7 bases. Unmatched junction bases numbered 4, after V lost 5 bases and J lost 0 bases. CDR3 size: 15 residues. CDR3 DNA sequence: TGTGCCAGCAGTCGGACAGGAGATAGCAATCAGCCCCAGCATTTT. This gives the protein CASSRTGDSNQPQHF.

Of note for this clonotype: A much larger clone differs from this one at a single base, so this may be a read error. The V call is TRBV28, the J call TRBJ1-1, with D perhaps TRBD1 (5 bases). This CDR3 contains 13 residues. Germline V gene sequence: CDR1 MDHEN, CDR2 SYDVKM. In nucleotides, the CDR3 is TGTGCCAGCAGTGTGACAGCGAACACTGAAGCTCTCTTT. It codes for CASSVTANTEALF.

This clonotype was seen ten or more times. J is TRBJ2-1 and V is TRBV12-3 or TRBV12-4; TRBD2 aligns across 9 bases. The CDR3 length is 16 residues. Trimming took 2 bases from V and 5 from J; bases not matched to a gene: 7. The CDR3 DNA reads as TGTGCCAGCAGTTTACGGGTAGCGGGGGACCACAATGAGCAGTTCTTC. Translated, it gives CASSLRVAGDHNEQFF.

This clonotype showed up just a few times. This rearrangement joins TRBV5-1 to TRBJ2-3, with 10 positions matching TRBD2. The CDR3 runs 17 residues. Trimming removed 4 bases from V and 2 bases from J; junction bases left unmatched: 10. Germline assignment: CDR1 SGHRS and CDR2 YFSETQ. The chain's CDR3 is CASSTRLAGASTDTQYF. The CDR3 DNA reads TGCGCCAGCAGCACTCGGCTAGCGGGGGCCTCCACAGATACGCAGTATTTT. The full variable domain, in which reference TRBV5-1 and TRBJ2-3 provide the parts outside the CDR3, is KAGVTQTPRYLIKTRGQQVTLSCSPISGHRSVSWYQQTPGQGLQFLFEYFSETQRNKGNFPGRFSGRQFSNSRSEMNVSTLELGDSALYLCASSTRLAGASTDTQYFGPGTRLTVL.

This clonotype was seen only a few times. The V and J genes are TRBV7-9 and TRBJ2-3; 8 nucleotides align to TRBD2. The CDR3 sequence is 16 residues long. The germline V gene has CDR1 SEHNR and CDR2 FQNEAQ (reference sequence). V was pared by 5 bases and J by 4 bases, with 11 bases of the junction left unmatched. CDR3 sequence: CASSPQTGGLADTQYF. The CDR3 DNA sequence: TGTGCCAGCAGCCCCCAAACCGGGGGACTAGCAGATACGCAGTATTTT.

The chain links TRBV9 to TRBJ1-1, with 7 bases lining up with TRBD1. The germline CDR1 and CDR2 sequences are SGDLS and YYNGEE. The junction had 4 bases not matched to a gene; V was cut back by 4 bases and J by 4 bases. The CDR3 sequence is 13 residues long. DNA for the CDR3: TGTGCCAGCAGCCCGACAGGGACCACTGAAGCTTTCTTT. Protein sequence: CASSPTGTTEAFF.

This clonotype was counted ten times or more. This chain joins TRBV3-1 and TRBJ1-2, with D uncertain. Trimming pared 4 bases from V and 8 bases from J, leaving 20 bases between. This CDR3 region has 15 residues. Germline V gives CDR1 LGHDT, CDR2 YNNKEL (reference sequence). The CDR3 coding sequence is TGTGCCAGCAGCCTTTCGTCGGGCGGCAGTGGCGGCTACACCTTC. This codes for CASSLSSGGSGGYTF.

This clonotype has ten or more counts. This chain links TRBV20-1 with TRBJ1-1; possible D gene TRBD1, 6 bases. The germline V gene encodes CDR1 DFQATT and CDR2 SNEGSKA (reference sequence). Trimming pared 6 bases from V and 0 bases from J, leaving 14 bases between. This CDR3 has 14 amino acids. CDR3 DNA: TGCAGTGCCACCGACAGGAACATGAACACTGAAGCTTTCTTT. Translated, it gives CSATDRNMNTEAFF.

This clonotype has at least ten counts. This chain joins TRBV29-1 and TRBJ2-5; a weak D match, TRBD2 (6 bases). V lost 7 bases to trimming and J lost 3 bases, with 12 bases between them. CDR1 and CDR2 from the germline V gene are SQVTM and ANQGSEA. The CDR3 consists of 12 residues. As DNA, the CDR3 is TGCAGCGCCATGTCGGGGGAAGAGACCCAGTACTTC. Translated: CSAMSGEETQYF.

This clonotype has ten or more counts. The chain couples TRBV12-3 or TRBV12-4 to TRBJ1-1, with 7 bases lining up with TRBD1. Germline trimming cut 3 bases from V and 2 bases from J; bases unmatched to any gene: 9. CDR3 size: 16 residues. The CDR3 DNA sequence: TGTGCCAGCAGTTTGGCGACAGGGACGGGTAACACTGAAGCTTTCTTT. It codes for CASSLATGTGNTEAFF.

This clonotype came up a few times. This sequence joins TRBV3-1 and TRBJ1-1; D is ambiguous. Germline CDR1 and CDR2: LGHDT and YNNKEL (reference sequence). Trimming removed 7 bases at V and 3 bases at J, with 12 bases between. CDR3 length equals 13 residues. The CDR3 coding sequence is TGTGCCAGCAACCTAGGAGAGGACACTGAAGCTTTCTTT. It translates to CASNLGEDTEAFF.

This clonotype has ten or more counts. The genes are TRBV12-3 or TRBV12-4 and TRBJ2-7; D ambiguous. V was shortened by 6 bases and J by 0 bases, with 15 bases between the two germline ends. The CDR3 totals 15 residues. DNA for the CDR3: TGTGCCAGCAGGCACCGGGCCGTTAGCTCCTACGAGCAGTACTTC. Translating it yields CASRHRAVSSYEQYF.

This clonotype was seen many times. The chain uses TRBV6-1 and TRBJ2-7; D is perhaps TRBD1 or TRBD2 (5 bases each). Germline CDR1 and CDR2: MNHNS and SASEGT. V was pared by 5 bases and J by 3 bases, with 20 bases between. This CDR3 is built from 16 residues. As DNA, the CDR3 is TGTGCCAGCAGTAGGGTCGCCGGGACGGGGAACTACGAGCAGTACTTC. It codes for CASSRVAGTGNYEQYF.

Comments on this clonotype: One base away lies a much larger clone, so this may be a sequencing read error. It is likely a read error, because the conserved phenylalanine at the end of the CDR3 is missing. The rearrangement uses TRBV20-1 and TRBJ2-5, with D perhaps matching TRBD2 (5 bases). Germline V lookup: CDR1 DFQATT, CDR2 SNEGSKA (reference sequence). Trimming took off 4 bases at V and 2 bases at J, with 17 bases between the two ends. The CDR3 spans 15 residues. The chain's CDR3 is CSANPSGKRQETQYS. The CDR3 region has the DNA TGCAGTGCTAACCCCTCGGGGAAGAGGCAAGAGACCCAGTACTCC.

DNA of the CDR3: TGCAGCGTTGTTATGTCCTTCCGGCCCGACAGCGCCCTGAACACCGGGGAGCTGTTTTTT. This encodes CSVVMSFRPDSALNTGELFF. V is TRBV29-1 and J is TRBJ2-2; TRBD1 is a possible D gene (5 bases). Per germline, CDR1 SQVTM and CDR2 ANQGSEA. V lost 4 bases and J 1 base, leaving 28 bases between the germline ends. The CDR3 has 20 amino acids.

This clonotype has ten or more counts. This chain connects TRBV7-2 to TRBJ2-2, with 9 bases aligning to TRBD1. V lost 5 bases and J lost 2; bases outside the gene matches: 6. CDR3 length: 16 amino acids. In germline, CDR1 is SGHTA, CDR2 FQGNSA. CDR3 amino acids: CASSVQGAFNTGELFF. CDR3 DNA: TGTGCCAGCAGCGTACAGGGGGCGTTCAACACCGGGGAGCTGTTTTTT.

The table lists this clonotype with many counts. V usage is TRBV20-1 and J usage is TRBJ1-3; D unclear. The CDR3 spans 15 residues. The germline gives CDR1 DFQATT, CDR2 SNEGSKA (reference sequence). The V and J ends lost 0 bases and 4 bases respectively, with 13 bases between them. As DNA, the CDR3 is TGCAGTGCTAGAGATAGCGGATCCCTGGGAAACACCATATATTTT. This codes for CSARDSGSLGNTIYF.

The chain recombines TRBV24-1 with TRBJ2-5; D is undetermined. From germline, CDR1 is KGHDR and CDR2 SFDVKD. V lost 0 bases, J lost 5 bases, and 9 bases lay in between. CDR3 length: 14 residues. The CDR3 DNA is TGTGCCACCAGTGATTTGCAAGGTGGCGAGACCCAGTACTTC. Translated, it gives CATSDLQGGETQYF.